This TCR beta chain stems from a study of CD8 T cells in Susac syndrome. cDNA came from roughly 0.5 to 1 ug RNA primed by random hexamers. With immunoSEQ multiplex PCR, TCR beta CDR3 was amplified across 54 Vbeta and 13 Jbeta. TCRdb analysed the immunoSEQ multiplex PCR reads with MiXCR anew, one entry per CDR3 protein. The data hold about 400,000 distinct CDR3 sequences, with approximately 85% observed a single time. Findings and caveats of the study: The study recognized that its TCR sequencing and HLA analysis covered a relatively small number of individuals.

Of note for this clonotype: Its antigen remains unknown.

From germline, CDR1 is MGHRA and CDR2 YSYEKL. This CDR3 region has 15 residues. V lost 5 bases to trimming and J lost 0 bases, with 14 bases between them. Material: CD8+ T cells from PBMCs. The TCR originated in a human donor with multiple sclerosis. V and J are TRBV4-1 and TRBJ2-7; D gene unclear. Here the CDR3 DNA reads TGCGCCAGCAGCACTGGCCATCCGAGCTCCTACGAGCAGTACTTC. Translated, it gives CASSTGHPSSYEQYF.